A single T cell receptor beta chain is shown here with its context. As yet, its antigen is unknown. This sample was included in a study of T cell responses to AZD1222 COVID-19 vaccine. Study-level findings and limits: Among the donors, most were white British and more were female, and clonal diversity was possibly underestimated. Once two AZD1222 doses were given, Spike-specific TCR breadth and depth went up. Of the AZD1222 recipients, only 5 or 6 were seropositive at baseline.

The data were produced by immunoSEQ multiplex PCR, yet TCRdb's version contains in-frame clones alone and is incomplete. The sample holds about 130,000 clones, about 90% seen once. The V gene end was trimmed by 7 bases and the J gene end by 4 bases; junction bases not matched to a gene: 8. The germline CDR1 and CDR2 sequences are SNHLY and FYNNEI. The CDR3 is made up of 15 amino acids. The chain links TRBV2 to TRBJ2-2; 8 bases agree with TRBD1. This specimen consisted of peripheral blood, obtained on day 0 of MenACWY control vaccination. The clonotype originates from an adult in good health. As DNA, the CDR3 is TGTGCCAGCAATGGACAGGGAATAGGCACCGGGGAGCTGTTTTTT. Residues: CASNGQGIGTGELFF.